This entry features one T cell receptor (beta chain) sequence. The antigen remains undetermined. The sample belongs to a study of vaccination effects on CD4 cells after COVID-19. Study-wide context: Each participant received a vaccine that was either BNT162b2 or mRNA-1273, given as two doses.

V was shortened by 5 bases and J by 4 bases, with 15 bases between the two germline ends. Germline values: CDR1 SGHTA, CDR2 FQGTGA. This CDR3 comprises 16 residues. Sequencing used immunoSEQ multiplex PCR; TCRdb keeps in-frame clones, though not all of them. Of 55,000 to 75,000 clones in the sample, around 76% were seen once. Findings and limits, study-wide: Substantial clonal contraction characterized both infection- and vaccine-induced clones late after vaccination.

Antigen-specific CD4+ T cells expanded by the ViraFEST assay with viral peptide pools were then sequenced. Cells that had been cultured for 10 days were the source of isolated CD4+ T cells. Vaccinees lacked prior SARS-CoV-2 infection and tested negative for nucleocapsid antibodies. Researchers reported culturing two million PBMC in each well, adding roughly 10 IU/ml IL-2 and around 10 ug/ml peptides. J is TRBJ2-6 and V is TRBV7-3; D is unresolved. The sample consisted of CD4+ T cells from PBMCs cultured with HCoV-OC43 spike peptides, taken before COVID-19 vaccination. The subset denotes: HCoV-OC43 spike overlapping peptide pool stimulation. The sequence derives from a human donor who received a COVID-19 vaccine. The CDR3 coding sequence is TGTGCCAGCAGCCCCCCTCAGAATCCCGGGGCCAACGTCCTGACTTTC. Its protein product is CASSPPQNPGANVLTF.